This entry lists 18 T cell receptor beta chains sequenced from one sample in a study of T cell repertoires in ileal Crohn's disease. As to time point: inflamed ileum from the surgical specimen. Clones were read by immunoSEQ multiplex PCR, and TCRdb kept only the in-frame ones, dropping some. The data contain around 15,000 clones, around 85% of them seen just once; the ten biggest clones take up approximately 15%. The sample comprised ileal tissue. The receptors here all came from an adult with Crohn's disease.

V is TRBV19 and J is TRBJ1-1; tentative D call: TRBD1 (5 bases). Germline CDR1 is LNHDA and CDR2 is SQIVND (reference sequence). V dropped 6 bases and J dropped 4 bases, with 18 bases sitting between them. This CDR3 comprises 15 residues. CDR3 DNA sequence: TGTGCCAGTAGATTGAGCTCAGGGTGGGCCACTGAAGCTTTCTTT. It yields the protein CASRLSSGWATEAFF.

This chain uses TRBV19 with TRBJ1-2, with D hard to call. V was trimmed by 5 bases and J by 4 bases, leaving 23 bases between them. CDR3 length equals 17 residues. Germline V CDR1 and CDR2: LNHDA, SQIVND (reference sequence). The DNA of the CDR3 is TGTGCCAGTAGTGTTAGACACGGAGATACTGATATCTATGGCTACACCTTC. Its translation: CASSVRHGDTDIYGYTF.

The chain couples TRBV11-2 to TRBJ2-7, with 11 nucleotides matching TRBD1. Germline lookup yields CDR1 SGHAT and CDR2 FQNNGV. There are 15 residues in the CDR3. J was trimmed by 7 bases and V by 5 bases; bases with no gene match: 10. The CDR3: CASSPRTGGVREQYF. CDR3 sequence (DNA): TGTGCCAGCAGCCCCAGGACAGGGGGCGTACGGGAGCAGTACTTC.

The V gene is TRBV30, the J gene TRBJ1-2; 8 nucleotides line up with TRBD1. Germline V gene sequence: CDR1 GTSNPN, CDR2 SVGIG (reference sequence). The CDR3 spans 15 residues. Trimming took 4 bases from V and 4 from J; bases not matched to a gene: 11. The CDR3 coding sequence is TGTGCCTGGACCCTCTCCGGGACAGGCCCCTATGGCTACACCTTC. Its translation is CAWTLSGTGPYGYTF. Variable domain in full (rest from reference TRBV30 and TRBJ1-2): SQTIHQWPATLVQPVGSPLSLECTVEGTSNPNLYWYRQAAGRGLQLLFYSVGIGQISSEVPQNLSASRPQDRQFILSSKKLLLSDSGFYLCAWTLSGTGPYGYTFGSGTRLTVV.

This clone was picked up one time. The chain is built from TRBV25-1 and TRBJ1-1, with a possible D match to TRBD1 (5 bases). V was pared by 6 bases and J by 5 bases, with 16 bases between. The CDR3 extends over 14 amino acids. Germline CDR1 MGHDK, CDR2 SYGVNS. The CDR3 DNA sequence: TGTGCCAGCAGCGTATACGGGGGAAGAACTGAAGCTTTCTTT. Its protein product is CASSVYGGRTEAFF.

The chain employs TRBV5-6 and TRBJ1-1; D gene unclear. Germline CDR1 is SGHDT and CDR2 is YYEEEE. This CDR3 spans 14 amino acids. V lost 4 bases, J lost 0 bases, and 10 bases lay in between. The CDR3 nucleotides are TGTGCCAGCAGCAGAGGGTATATGAACACTGAAGCTTTCTTT. This gives the protein CASSRGYMNTEAFF.

This clone appeared once. CDR3 region: CASSENWNEQFF. The CDR3 region has the DNA TGTGCCAGCAGCGAGAATTGGAATGAGCAGTTCTTC. The J gene is TRBJ2-1, the V gene TRBV11-2; D uncertain. V was clipped by 5 bases and J by 7 bases, with 9 bases between them. Germline-derived CDR1 and CDR2 are SGHAT and FQNNGV. The CDR3 sequence is 12 residues long.

The chain recombines TRBV6-1 with TRBJ2-7, with D tentatively TRBD1 (5 bases). The germline V gene encodes CDR1 MNHNS and CDR2 SASEGT. With 1 base removed from V and 3 bases from J, the gap between germline ends came to 10 bases. The CDR3 spans 14 residues. The CDR3 DNA sequence: TGTGCCAGCAGTGAAGTCAGGGCCCGCTACGAGCAGTACTTC. Translating it yields CASSEVRARYEQYF.

The J gene is TRBJ1-5, the V gene TRBV6-4; 9 positions match TRBD1. This CDR3 spans 14 amino acids. The V gene end was trimmed by 11 bases and the J gene end by 4 bases; junction bases not matched to a gene: 9. CDR1 MRHNA and CDR2 SNTAGT come from the germline V gene. This CDR3 is CARPGGTGNQPQHF. CDR3 nucleotides: TGTGCCCGCCCCGGAGGGACAGGGAATCAGCCCCAGCATTTT.

The chain joins TRBV6-5 to TRBJ2-3, with D maybe TRBD1 (6 bases). Germline V gene sequence: CDR1 MNHEY, CDR2 SVGAGI. V was trimmed by 2 bases and J by 7 bases, leaving 7 bases between them. This CDR3 is 12 amino acids long. CDR3 amino acids: CASSYRDNTQYF. In nucleotides, the CDR3 is TGTGCCAGCAGTTACCGGGACAATACGCAGTATTTT.

The V call is TRBV5-1, the J call TRBJ1-1; no firm D call. This CDR3 spans 12 amino acids. V was clipped by 6 bases and J by 4 bases, with 10 bases between them. Germline CDR1 and CDR2: SGHRS and YFSETQ. The chain's CDR3 is CASKGSSTEAFF. CDR3 in DNA: TGCGCCAGCAAAGGGAGTAGCACTGAAGCTTTCTTT.

The chain joins TRBV2 to TRBJ1-2; the D is unclear. The CDR3 totals 15 residues. Germline V gives CDR1 SNHLY, CDR2 FYNNEI. V lost 4 bases and J 0 bases, leaving 12 bases between the germline ends. The CDR3 region has the DNA TGTGCCAGCAGTGGGGCGGTCCGAGCTAACTATGGCTACACCTTC. It is translated as CASSGAVRANYGYTF.

The chain combines TRBV12-5 with TRBJ2-5; D is perhaps TRBD1 or TRBD2 (5 bases each). Between the trimmed V and J ends, which lost 6 bases and 5 bases, there was a span of 16 bases. Germline CDR1 is LGHNT and CDR2 is FRNRAP. There are 14 residues in the CDR3. CDR3 sequence: CASGAPGPVETQYF. CDR3 DNA sequence: TGTGCTAGTGGCGCCCCGGGGCCGGTTGAGACCCAGTACTTC. Based on the CDR3 plus reference TRBV12-5 and TRBJ2-5, the full variable domain is DARVTQTPRHKVTEMGQEVTMRCQPILGHNTVFWYRQTMMQGLELLAYFRNRAPLDDSGMPKDRFSAEMPDATLATLKIQPSEPRDSAVYFCASGAPGPVETQYFGPGTRLLVL.

This rearrangement joins TRBV7-9 to TRBJ1-1; D is ambiguous. CDR3 length equals 11 residues. Trimming shortened V by 6 bases and J by 10 bases, and 12 bases separated the two germline ends. Germline assignment: CDR1 SEHNR and CDR2 FQNEAQ (reference sequence). The CDR3 region has the DNA TGTGCCAGCAGTTTTACAGAGGGAGCTTTCTTT. This sequence encodes CASSFTEGAFF.

The chain uses TRBV6-6 and TRBJ1-2; 7 nucleotides line up with TRBD1. Germline V CDR1 and CDR2: MNHNY, SVGAGI (reference sequence). The CDR3 runs to 16 residues. With V trimmed by 2 bases and J by 0 bases, 6 bases remained unmatched. The CDR3 here is CASSYVGTDANYGYTF. DNA of the CDR3: TGTGCCAGCAGTTACGTCGGGACAGACGCTAACTATGGCTACACCTTC.

The rearrangement links TRBV7-9 to TRBJ1-6; 8 nucleotides align to TRBD1. CDR1 SEHNR and CDR2 FQNEAQ come from the germline V gene (reference sequence). V shed 5 bases and J 4 bases; nucleotides not matched to a gene: 13. The CDR3 has 18 amino acids. The chain's CDR3 is CASSTPGQGRFYNSPLHF. CDR3 DNA sequence: TGTGCCAGCAGCACTCCAGGACAGGGCCGCTTTTATAATTCACCCCTCCACTTT.

The rearrangement links TRBV7-8 to TRBJ1-5; TRBD1 matches at 7 bases. With V trimmed by 5 bases and J by 6 bases, 7 bases remained unmatched. CDR3 length equals 14 residues. CDR1 and CDR2 (germline): SGHVS, FQNEAQ. The CDR3 loop reads CASSHDRAGQPQHF. CDR3 bases: TGTGCCAGCAGCCATGACAGGGCGGGTCAGCCCCAGCATTTT.

The V call is TRBV30, the J call TRBJ1-2, with 7 bases aligning to TRBD1. Germline CDR1 reads GTSNPN; CDR2 reads SVGIG (reference sequence). The CDR3 runs to 14 residues. J lost 0 bases, V lost 2 bases, and 3 bases had no gene match. CDR3 DNA sequence: TGTGCCTGGAGTATACAGGGGTCTAACTATGGCTACACCTTC. As protein: CAWSIQGSNYGYTF. The full variable domain, its missing parts supplied by reference TRBV30 and TRBJ1-2, is SQTIHQWPATLVQPVGSPLSLECTVEGTSNPNLYWYRQAAGRGLQLLFYSVGIGQISSEVPQNLSASRPQDRQFILSSKKLLLSDSGFYLCAWSIQGSNYGYTFGSGTRLTVV.